This T cell receptor beta chain came from a study of blood T cells in healthy people across ages. Germline V gene sequence: CDR1 SGHAT, CDR2 FQNNGV. The CDR3 contains 15 residues. V lost 2 bases and J lost 7; bases outside the gene matches: 4. Alongside a J-beta primer mix, a sample-barcoded 5' primer served in a second PCR lasting about 6 to 11 cycles. One entry per CDR3 protein, called by TCRdb with MiXCR from the 5' RACE reads. The sample gives some 710,000 distinct CDR3 sequences, about a fifth of which show up once; around a fifth is in the top ten. The sample holds a few counts of this clonotype.

The TCR comes from a man between 65 and 85 years old in good health. The V and J genes are TRBV11-2 and TRBJ2-1; 11 bases are shared with TRBD2. Sample: blood. The CDR3 nucleotides read TGTGCCAGCAGCTTATTAGCGGGGGGGAAGAATGAGCAGTTCTTC. Translated: CASSLLAGGKNEQFF.